The clone carrying this T cell receptor beta chain was counted a few times. Its antigen is not identified. These data come from a study of beta chain features in type 1 diabetes. This CDR3 region has 15 residues. Germline V lookup: CDR1 KGHSH, CDR2 LQKENI. Trimming took off 5 bases at V and 0 bases at J, with 11 bases between the two ends. There was one heparinised blood draw per donor, averaging roughly 0.12 L. Markers CD45RO/CCR7/CD25/CD127/CD95/CD27 served to sort CD4+ naive, central memory, regulatory and stem cell-like memory cells. Sequencing targeted expressed TCRB transcripts, as all isolated RNA had been reverse transcribed. Here immunoSEQ multiplex PCR was the method, and the copy in TCRdb shows in-frame clones only, minus some. The sample contains about 140,000 clones, 6.9% of which appear only once. General study findings and limits: Shortening that was moderate but significant affected the TCRB CDR3s of Type 1 diabetes patients in all four CD4+ subsets. The naive, central memory and Treg TCRB repertoires looked more alike in patients than they did in healthy donors.

The origin of this receptor is a woman younger than 45 in good health. The sequenced material came from central memory CD4+ T cells from blood. This sequence joins TRBV18 and TRBJ1-5; D is perhaps TRBD1 (6 bases). CDR3 residues: CASSEQDSSNQPQHF. CDR3 bases: TGTGCCAGCTCAGAACAGGACAGTAGCAATCAGCCCCAGCATTTT.